This T cell receptor beta chain was documented in a study of T cells in Graves' hyperthyroidism and ophthalmopathy. Amplified TCR beta CDR3 regions came from RNA transcripts. With the HTBI primer set, the TCR CDR3 went through a first round of RT-PCR. TCRdb redid the calling of the multiplex PCR reads with MiXCR, one entry per CDR3 protein. The table records 550,000 to 850,000 distinct CDR3 sequences, 18% of them present only once. The CDR3 contains 12 residues. The V end was cut by 0 bases, the J end by 4 bases, with 4 bases between. Germline V CDR1 and CDR2: ENHRY, SYGVKD. The study enrolled patients aged 18 to 65 with newly diagnosed hyperthyroidism of under 2 months' duration. The blood was taken when hyperthyroidism was first diagnosed, before any ophthalmopathy symptoms showed up. This clonotype has ten or more counts.

This TCR derives from a woman between 45 and 65 years old with Graves' hyperthyroidism that later progressed to Graves' ophthalmopathy. The sequenced material came from blood. The V call is TRBV10-3, the J call TRBJ2-7; D is ambiguous. The CDR3 is CAISESVYEQYF. CDR3 nucleotides: TGTGCCATCAGTGAGTCTGTTTACGAGCAGTACTTC.